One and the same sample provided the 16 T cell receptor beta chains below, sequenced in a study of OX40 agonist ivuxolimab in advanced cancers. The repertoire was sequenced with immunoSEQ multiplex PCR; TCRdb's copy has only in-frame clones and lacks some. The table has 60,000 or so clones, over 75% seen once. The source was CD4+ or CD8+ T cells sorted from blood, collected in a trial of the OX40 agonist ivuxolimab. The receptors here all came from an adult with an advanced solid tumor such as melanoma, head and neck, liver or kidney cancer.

This CDR3 is CASSLVGGNQPQHF. CDR3 DNA sequence: TGTGCCAGCAGCTTGGTTGGCGGGAATCAGCCCCAGCATTTT. The V call is TRBV5-6, the J call TRBJ1-5; D ambiguous. V was pared by 0 bases and J by 4 bases, with 8 bases between. The CDR3 has 14 amino acids. Germline V gene data show CDR1 as SGHDT and CDR2 as YYEEEE.

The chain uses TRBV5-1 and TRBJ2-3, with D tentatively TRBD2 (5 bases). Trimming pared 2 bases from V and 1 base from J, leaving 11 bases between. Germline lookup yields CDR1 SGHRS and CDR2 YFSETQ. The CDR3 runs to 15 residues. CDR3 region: CASSFSGDRTDTQYF. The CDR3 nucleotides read TGCGCCAGCAGCTTCAGCGGAGACCGCACAGATACGCAGTATTTT.

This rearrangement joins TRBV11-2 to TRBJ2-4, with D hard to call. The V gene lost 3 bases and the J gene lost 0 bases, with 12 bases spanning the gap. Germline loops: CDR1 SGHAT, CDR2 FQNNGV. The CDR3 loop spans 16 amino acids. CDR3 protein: CASSFGSVLAKNIQYF. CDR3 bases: TGTGCCAGCAGCTTCGGGTCTGTTCTAGCCAAAAACATTCAGTACTTC.

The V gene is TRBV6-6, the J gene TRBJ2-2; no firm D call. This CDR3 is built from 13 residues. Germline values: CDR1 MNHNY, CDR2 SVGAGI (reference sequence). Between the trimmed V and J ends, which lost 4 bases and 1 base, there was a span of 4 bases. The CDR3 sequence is CASSLGNTGELFF. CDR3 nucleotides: TGTGCCAGCAGTTTGGGGAACACCGGGGAGCTGTTTTTT.

This chain's CDR3 is CASRSETQYF. CDR3 nucleotide sequence: TGTGCCAGCAGGTCAGAGACCCAGTACTTC. The chain links TRBV2 to TRBJ2-5, with D unresolved. CDR1 SNHLY and CDR2 FYNNEI come from the germline V gene. Trimming shortened V by 6 bases and J by 4 bases, and 3 bases separated the two germline ends. There are 10 residues in the CDR3.

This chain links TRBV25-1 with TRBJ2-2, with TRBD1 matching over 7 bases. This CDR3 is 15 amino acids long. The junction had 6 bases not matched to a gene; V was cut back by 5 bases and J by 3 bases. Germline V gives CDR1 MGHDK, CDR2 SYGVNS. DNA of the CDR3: TGTGCCAGCAGTTTTGACAGGGCACACACCGGGGAGCTGTTTTTT. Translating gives CASSFDRAHTGELFF. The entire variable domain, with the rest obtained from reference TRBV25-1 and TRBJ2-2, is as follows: EADIYQTPRYLVIGTGKKITLECSQTMGHDKMYWYQQDPGMELHLIHYSYGVNSTEKGDLSSESTVSRIRTEHFPLTLESARPSHTSQYLCASSFDRAHTGELFFGEGSRLTVL.

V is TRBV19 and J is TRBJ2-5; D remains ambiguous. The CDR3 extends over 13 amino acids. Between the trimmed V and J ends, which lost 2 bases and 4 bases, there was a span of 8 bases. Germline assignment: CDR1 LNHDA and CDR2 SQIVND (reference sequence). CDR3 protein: CASSIFPGETQYF. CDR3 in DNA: TGTGCCAGTAGTATATTCCCGGGAGAGACCCAGTACTTC.

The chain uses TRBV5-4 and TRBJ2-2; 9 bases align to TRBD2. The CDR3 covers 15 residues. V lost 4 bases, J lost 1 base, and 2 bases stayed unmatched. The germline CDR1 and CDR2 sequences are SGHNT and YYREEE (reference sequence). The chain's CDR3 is CASSPAGGNTGELFF. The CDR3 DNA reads TGTGCCAGCAGCCCAGCGGGGGGGAACACCGGGGAGCTGTTTTTT.

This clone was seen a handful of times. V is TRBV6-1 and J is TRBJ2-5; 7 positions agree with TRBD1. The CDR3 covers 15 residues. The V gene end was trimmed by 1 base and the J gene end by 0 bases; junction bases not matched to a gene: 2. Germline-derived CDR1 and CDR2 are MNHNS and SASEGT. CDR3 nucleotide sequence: TGTGCCAGCAGTGAAGGGGACAGAAACCAAGAGACCCAGTACTTC. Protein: CASSEGDRNQETQYF.

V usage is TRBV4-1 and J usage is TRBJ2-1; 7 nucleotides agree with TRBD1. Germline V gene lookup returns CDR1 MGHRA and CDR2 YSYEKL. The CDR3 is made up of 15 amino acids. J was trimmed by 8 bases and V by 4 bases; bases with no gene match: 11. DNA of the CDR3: TGCGCCAGCAGCCCAGGCCCGTTTACAGGGGATGAGCAGTTCTTC. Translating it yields CASSPGPFTGDEQFF.

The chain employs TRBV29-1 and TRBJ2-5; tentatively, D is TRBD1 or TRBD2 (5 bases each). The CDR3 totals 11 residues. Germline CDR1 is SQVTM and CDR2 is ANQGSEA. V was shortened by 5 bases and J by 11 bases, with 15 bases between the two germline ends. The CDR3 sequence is CSVYGGSEQYF. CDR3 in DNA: TGCAGCGTTTATGGGGGTAGTGAGCAGTACTTC.

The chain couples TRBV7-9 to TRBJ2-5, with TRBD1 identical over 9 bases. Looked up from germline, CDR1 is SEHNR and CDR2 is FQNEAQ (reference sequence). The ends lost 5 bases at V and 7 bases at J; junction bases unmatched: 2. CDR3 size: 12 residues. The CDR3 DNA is TGTGCCAGCAGCATGACAGGGGGGACCCAGTACTTC. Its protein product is CASSMTGGTQYF.

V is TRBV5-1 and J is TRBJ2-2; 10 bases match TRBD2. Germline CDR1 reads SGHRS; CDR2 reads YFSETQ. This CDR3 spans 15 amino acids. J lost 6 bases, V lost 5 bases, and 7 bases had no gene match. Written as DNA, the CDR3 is TGCGCCAGCAGGTCTAGCGGGAGTGGGGCCGGGGAGCTGTTTTTT. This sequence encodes CASRSSGSGAGELFF.

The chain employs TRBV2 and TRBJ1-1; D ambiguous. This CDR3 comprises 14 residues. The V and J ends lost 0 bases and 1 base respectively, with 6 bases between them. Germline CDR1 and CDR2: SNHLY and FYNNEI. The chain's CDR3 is CASSEAARNTEAFF. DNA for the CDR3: TGTGCCAGCAGTGAAGCCGCACGGAACACTGAAGCTTTCTTT.

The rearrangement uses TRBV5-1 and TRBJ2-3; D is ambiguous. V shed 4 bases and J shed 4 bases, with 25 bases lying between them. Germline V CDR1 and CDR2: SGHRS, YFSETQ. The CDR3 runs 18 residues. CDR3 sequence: CASSLWGFLPEAADTQYF. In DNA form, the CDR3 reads TGCGCCAGCAGCCTATGGGGATTTCTTCCCGAGGCGGCAGATACGCAGTATTTT. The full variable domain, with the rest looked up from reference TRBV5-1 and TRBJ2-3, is KAGVTQTPRYLIKTRGQQVTLSCSPISGHRSVSWYQQTPGQGLQFLFEYFSETQRNKGNFPGRFSGRQFSNSRSEMNVSTLELGDSALYLCASSLWGFLPEAADTQYFGPGTRLTVL.

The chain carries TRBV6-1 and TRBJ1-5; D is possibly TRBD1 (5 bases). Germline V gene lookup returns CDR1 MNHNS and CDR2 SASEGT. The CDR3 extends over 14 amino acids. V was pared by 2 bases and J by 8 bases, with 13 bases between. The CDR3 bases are TGTGCCAGCAGTGAATCAGGCAGGGAGGAGCCCCAGCATTTT. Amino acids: CASSESGREEPQHF.